The 22 T cell receptor beta chains below were found in one sample sequenced in a study of Ad26.COV2.S vaccination and SARS-CoV-2 variants. As to treatment: some 20 received Ad26.COV2.S at low or high dose, single or two shots; several received placebo; per-sample allocation not given. Collection of samples fell on day 63 after the first vaccine or placebo injection. Produced via immunoSEQ multiplex PCR; TCRdb's table is partial and in-frame only. The data hold approximately 250,000 clones, with roughly 89% observed a single time. Sample: peripheral blood, taken in a trial of Ad26.COV2.S vaccine versus placebo. These receptors all come from a person between 18 and 59 years old who received the Ad26.COV2.S COVID-19 vaccine or a placebo.

This chain uses TRBV7-9 with TRBJ2-1; D ambiguous. The V gene lost 2 bases and the J gene lost 6 bases, with 8 bases spanning the gap. Germline V CDR1 and CDR2: SEHNR, FQNEAQ (reference sequence). CDR3 length equals 13 residues. The CDR3 sequence: CASSLNVPNEQFF. CDR3 sequence (DNA): TGTGCCAGCAGCTTAAACGTTCCCAATGAGCAGTTCTTC.

The chain couples TRBV7-2 to TRBJ2-1; tentatively, D is TRBD1 (5 bases). This CDR3 spans 13 amino acids. V was pared by 1 base and J by 12 bases, with 13 bases between. Per germline, CDR1 SGHTA and CDR2 FQGNSA. The CDR3, as DNA: TGTGCCAGCAGCTTAGGTGGGGCAGAGCGGCAGTTCTTC. Translation gives CASSLGGAERQFF.

The rearrangement uses TRBV7-9 and TRBJ2-4; 9 nucleotides match TRBD2. The germline gives CDR1 SEHNR, CDR2 FQNEAQ (reference sequence). The V and J ends lost 8 bases and 0 bases, in that order; junction bases with no gene match: 11. This CDR3 region has 17 residues. CDR3 residues: CASGPLPAGGAKNIQYF. The CDR3 bases are TGTGCCAGCGGCCCCCTCCCAGCGGGGGGAGCCAAAAACATTCAGTACTTC.

In its sample, this clone was seen once. This sample includes further DNA sequences coding for the same CDR3. V and J are TRBV29-1 and TRBJ1-3; tentatively, D is TRBD1 (5 bases). This CDR3 is built from 14 residues. CDR1 and CDR2 from the germline V gene are SQVTM and ANQGSEA. The V end was cut by 7 bases, the J end by 0 bases, with 13 bases between. The chain's CDR3 is CSARTGSSGNTIYF. The DNA for the CDR3 is TGCAGCGCTAGAACAGGAAGCTCTGGAAACACCATATATTTT.

This clone has just one count. The chain is built from TRBV20-1 and TRBJ2-3, with no clear D. The CDR3 sequence is 14 residues long. CDR1 and CDR2 (germline): DFQATT, SNEGSKA (reference sequence). V lost 3 bases and J lost 5, with 15 bases in between. The CDR3 is CSASSLSFGDTQYF. CDR3 nucleotides: TGCAGTGCTAGTTCCCTATCGTTTGGAGATACGCAGTATTTT.

This chain connects TRBV7-2 to TRBJ2-5; 12 nucleotides match TRBD2. V dropped 5 bases and J dropped 0; count of bases not matched to a gene: 7. CDR3 size: 17 residues. The germline V gene has CDR1 SGHTA and CDR2 FQGNSA. CDR3 nucleotide sequence: TGTGCCAGCAGCCAATGGCTAGCGGGGGGGTACCAAGAGACCCAGTACTTC. Its protein product is CASSQWLAGGYQETQYF. The complete variable domain, with remaining parts taken from reference TRBV7-2 and TRBJ2-5, reads GAGVSQSPSNKVTEKGKDVELRCDPISGHTALYWYRQSLGQGLEFLIYFQGNSAPDKSGLPSDRFSAERTGGSVSTLTIQRTQQEDSAVYLCASSQWLAGGYQETQYFGPGTRLLVL.

This chain joins TRBV20-1 and TRBJ2-3; D possibly corresponds to TRBD2 (5 bases). Germline CDR1 is DFQATT and CDR2 is SNEGSKA (reference sequence). CDR3 length equals 11 residues. Trimming removed 3 bases from V and 10 bases from J, with 11 bases in between. In DNA, the CDR3 is TGCAGTGCTAGTCGGGGTAGCGCGCAGTATTTT. Translating it yields CSASRGSAQYF.

This chain joins TRBV3-1 (or the pseudogene TRBV3-2) and TRBJ2-1, with 8 bases matching TRBD1. Germline CDR1 reads LGHDT; CDR2 reads YNNKEL (reference sequence). V dropped 4 bases and J dropped 7; count of bases not matched to a gene: 12. The CDR3 spans 16 residues. Here the CDR3 DNA reads TGTGCCAGCAGCCTTCGGACAGGGAACATATTAAATGAGCAGTTCTTC. Its translation is CASSLRTGNILNEQFF.

The chain employs TRBV30 and TRBJ2-1, with TRBD2 matching over 11 bases. With 3 bases clipped from V and 0 bases from J, the junction kept 1 base outside the gene matches. Germline CDR1 GTSNPN, CDR2 SVGIG (reference sequence). This CDR3 comprises 15 residues. The CDR3 loop is CAWSGLAGSYNEQFF. CDR3 in DNA: TGTGCCTGGAGCGGACTAGCGGGCTCCTACAATGAGCAGTTCTTC.

V is TRBV9 and J is TRBJ2-5, with 7 bases that match TRBD2. CDR1 is SGDLS and CDR2 is YYNGEE in the germline V gene. This CDR3 is built from 15 residues. J lost 5 bases, V lost 1 base, and 8 bases had no gene match. The CDR3 DNA follows: TGTGCCAGCAGCGTAAGGGCTAGCGGTGGGGAGACCCAGTACTTC. Encoded protein: CASSVRASGGETQYF.

Regarding this clone: It is likely a read error, because the conserved phenylalanine at the end of the CDR3 is missing. Because the CDR3's place on the DNA is in doubt, the DNA is left out and the CDR3 is given as listed by TCRdb. This sequence joins TRBV3-1 (or the pseudogene TRBV3-2) and TRBJ2-7; no DNA check was done on the table's D call, TRBD2. Germline CDR1 LGHDT, CDR2 YNNKEL (reference sequence). The CDR3 numbers 13 amino acids, ends counted. The CDR3 region is CASSPRGLAAELA.

V is TRBV11-2 and J is TRBJ2-2; 14 nucleotides line up with TRBD2. This CDR3 is built from 17 residues. J lost 6 bases, V lost 5 bases, and 8 bases had no gene match. Germline V gene sequence: CDR1 SGHAT, CDR2 FQNNGV. In DNA, the CDR3 is TGTGCCAGCAGCCCGATGACTAGCGGGAGGGCCCCCGGGGAGCTGTTTTTT. Its protein is CASSPMTSGRAPGELFF.

This clone was seen just once. The chain is built from TRBV5-1 and TRBJ2-1; TRBD2 aligns across 7 bases. CDR1 and CDR2 (germline): SGHRS, YFSETQ. The V gene end was trimmed by 5 bases and the J gene end by 6 bases; junction bases not matched to a gene: 17. The CDR3 consists of 17 residues. CDR3 sequence reads: CASRKSHLAESVNEQFF. CDR3 in DNA: TGCGCCAGCAGGAAATCCCACCTAGCGGAATCGGTCAATGAGCAGTTCTTC.

The rearrangement links TRBV4-3 to TRBJ2-2; possibly TRBD1 or TRBD2 for D (5 bases each). Trimming shortened V by 3 bases and J by 4 bases, and 12 bases separated the two germline ends. The CDR3 loop spans 15 amino acids. Germline assignment: CDR1 LGHNA and CDR2 YSLEER. CDR3 protein: CASSHIRGFTGELFF. In DNA, the CDR3 is TGCGCCAGCAGCCATATCCGGGGCTTCACCGGGGAGCTGTTTTTT.

The chain links TRBV7-9 to TRBJ2-5; 8 bases map to TRBD2. From germline, CDR1 is SEHNR and CDR2 FQNEAQ (reference sequence). The CDR3 is 16 residues long. Trimming at V came to 0 bases and at J to 1 base, leaving 4 bases not matched to a gene. The CDR3 DNA is TGTGCCAGCAGCTTAGCGAGGACTAGCCGCCAAGAGACCCAGTACTTC. Its translation: CASSLARTSRQETQYF.

This clone was detected only once. The gene calls are TRBV27 and TRBJ1-5; D gene uncertain. The CDR3 is 13 residues long. Trimming took off 3 bases at V and 2 bases at J, with 5 bases between the two ends. Germline V gene data show CDR1 as MNHEY and CDR2 as SMNVEV (reference sequence). CDR3 DNA: TGTGCCAGCAGTTTTTATGGCAATCAGCCCCAGCATTTT. Translated, it gives CASSFYGNQPQHF.

The CDR3 bases are TGCGCCAGCAGCCTACAGACCGGGGATGAAAAACTGTTTTTT. Its translation: CASSLQTGDEKLFF. This chain connects TRBV5-1 to TRBJ1-4, with D unclear. V was cut by 4 bases and J by 6 bases, with 13 bases left in between. Germline CDR1 is SGHRS and CDR2 is YFSETQ. This CDR3 region has 14 residues.

The rearrangement uses TRBV2 and TRBJ2-7, with D uncertain. The CDR3 is 11 amino acids. Germline-derived CDR1 and CDR2 are SNHLY and FYNNEI. With 5 bases removed from V and 3 bases from J, the gap between germline ends came to 5 bases. The CDR3 loop reads CASSLLYEQYF. The CDR3 coding sequence is TGTGCCAGCAGTCTTCTCTACGAGCAGTACTTC.

J is TRBJ2-1 and V is TRBV19; 8 bases map to TRBD2. The CDR3 runs 17 residues. The ends lost 0 bases at V and 3 bases at J; junction bases unmatched: 7. CDR1 and CDR2 from the germline V gene are LNHDA and SQIVND (reference sequence). The CDR3 bases are TGTGCCAGTAGTATAGATCTATCCAGCGGGAGCTACAATGAGCAGTTCTTC. It is translated as CASSIDLSSGSYNEQFF.

The chain combines TRBV4-3 with TRBJ2-2, with D hard to call. The CDR3 is made up of 15 amino acids. The ends were cut back, 4 bases at V and 3 bases at J, with 12 bases in the middle. The germline gives CDR1 LGHNA, CDR2 YSLEER. The chain's CDR3 is CASSLGVGYTGELFF. DNA of the CDR3: TGCGCCAGCAGCCTTGGCGTGGGGTACACCGGGGAGCTGTTTTTT.

The rearrangement joins TRBV7-2 to TRBJ2-1; the match to TRBD2 covers 11 bases. In germline, CDR1 is SGHTA, CDR2 FQGNSA. Trimming removed 4 bases from V and 4 bases from J; junction bases left unmatched: 6. CDR3 size: 16 residues. CDR3 DNA: TGTGCCAGCAGCTCTAGGGGGACTAGCGGTTACAATGAGCAGTTCTTC. Residues: CASSSRGTSGYNEQFF.

This chain links TRBV7-2 with TRBJ1-3; TRBD1 might be the D (5 bases). The CDR3 totals 13 residues. V lost 6 bases to trimming and J lost 3 bases, with 9 bases between them. From germline, CDR1 is SGHTA and CDR2 FQGNSA. For the CDR3, the DNA is TGTGCCAGCAGTAGGGACCGTGGAAACACCATATATTTT. Translation: CASSRDRGNTIYF.